Below are 9 T cell receptor beta chains sequenced from a single sample in a study of shared clonotypes between healthy human individuals. Clones were sequenced by immunoSEQ multiplex PCR, and TCRdb holds only the in-frame ones, with some missing. This table holds about 2.3 million clones, 85% to 95% found once. The sample was naive CD4+ T cells from PBMCs. Sample subset: CD45RA+ positively selected. Every receptor here comes from a man aged 18 to 29 in good health. Some clones in this sample may be carry-over from other donors' samples.

With regard to this clone: Other DNA variants within this sample encode the same CDR3. The rearrangement joins TRBV27 to TRBJ1-3; D is unclear. The germline gives CDR1 MNHEY, CDR2 SMNVEV (reference sequence). This CDR3 contains 13 residues. The germline V and J ends were trimmed by 0 bases and 4 bases, with 4 bases remaining between them. The CDR3 DNA reads as TGTGCCAGCAGTTTATCAGGAGGAAACACCATATATTTT. The encoded protein is CASSLSGGNTIYF.

This clone was counted only a few times. Other DNA sequences of this sample code for an identical CDR3. V and J are TRBV18 and TRBJ1-2; the D gene is possibly TRBD1 (6 bases). This CDR3 region has 13 residues. Trimming removed 3 bases from V and 2 bases from J, with 7 bases in between. The germline gives CDR1 KGHSH, CDR2 LQKENI. The CDR3: CASSPDSNYGYTF. CDR3 nucleotides: TGTGCCAGCTCACCGGACAGCAACTATGGCTACACCTTC.

The gene calls are TRBV28 and TRBJ2-7, with 7 bases that match TRBD2. Per the germline V gene, CDR1 is MDHEN and CDR2 is SYDVKM. This CDR3 has 14 residues. V lost 4 bases to trimming and J lost 3 bases; unmatched junction nucleotides: 6. The CDR3 is CASSWGGSGYEQYF. The CDR3 DNA reads as TGTGCCAGCAGTTGGGGGGGTTCGGGCTACGAGCAGTACTTC.

The V call is TRBV29-1, the J call TRBJ2-3; maybe TRBD2 (6 bases). CDR3 length: 13 residues. Per germline, CDR1 SQVTM and CDR2 ANQGSEA. V dropped 4 bases and J dropped 4 bases, with 12 bases sitting between them. The CDR3 reads CSVAGGPSDTQYF. DNA of the CDR3: TGCAGCGTTGCCGGGGGACCCTCAGATACGCAGTATTTT.

The chain has TRBV7-3 and TRBJ2-2, with D hard to call. Germline CDR1 and CDR2: SGHTA and FQGTGA. Trimming shortened V by 5 bases and J by 7 bases, and 8 bases separated the two germline ends. The CDR3 is 12 amino acids. This CDR3 is CASSRRDGELFF. CDR3 coding DNA: TGTGCCAGCAGCCGAAGGGACGGGGAGCTGTTTTTT.

Points on this clone: Other DNA sequences in the sample encode the same CDR3. V usage is TRBV2 and J usage is TRBJ1-5; 7 bases match TRBD1. V dropped 6 bases and J dropped 4; count of bases not matched to a gene: 6. Germline CDR1 SNHLY, CDR2 FYNNEI. The CDR3 runs to 14 residues. The CDR3, as DNA: TGTGCCAGCAGCGGGGCAGGGGGAAATCAGCCCCAGCATTTT. It encodes CASSGAGGNQPQHF.

About this clone itself: Other DNA sequences in the same sample also yield this CDR3. The gene calls are TRBV28 and TRBJ1-1, with D tentatively TRBD1 (6 bases). In germline, CDR1 is MDHEN, CDR2 SYDVKM. The CDR3 totals 15 residues. The germline V and J ends were trimmed by 6 bases and 2 bases, with 16 bases remaining between them. CDR3 loop: CASSPPRGGNTEAFF. CDR3 nucleotide sequence: TGTGCCAGCAGCCCACCCAGGGGCGGAAACACTGAAGCTTTCTTT.

The chain uses TRBV5-1 and TRBJ1-4; maybe TRBD1 (6 bases). CDR1 is SGHRS and CDR2 is YFSETQ in the germline V gene. The V end lost 4 bases, the J end lost 0 bases, and 19 bases lay between the germline ends. There are 18 residues in the CDR3. The CDR3 protein is CASSLRPQGIATNEKLFF. The CDR3 bases are TGCGCCAGCAGCCTTAGACCCCAGGGGATTGCAACTAATGAAAAACTGTTTTTT.

The V call is TRBV28, the J call TRBJ1-2, with 7 bases identical to TRBD1. Germline CDR1 reads MDHEN; CDR2 reads SYDVKM. This CDR3 is 15 amino acids long. V dropped 8 bases and J dropped 3; count of bases not matched to a gene: 12. CDR3 in DNA: TGTGCCAGCCGAGGCCGGGACAGATTCGACTATGGCTACACCTTC. Protein: CASRGRDRFDYGYTF.